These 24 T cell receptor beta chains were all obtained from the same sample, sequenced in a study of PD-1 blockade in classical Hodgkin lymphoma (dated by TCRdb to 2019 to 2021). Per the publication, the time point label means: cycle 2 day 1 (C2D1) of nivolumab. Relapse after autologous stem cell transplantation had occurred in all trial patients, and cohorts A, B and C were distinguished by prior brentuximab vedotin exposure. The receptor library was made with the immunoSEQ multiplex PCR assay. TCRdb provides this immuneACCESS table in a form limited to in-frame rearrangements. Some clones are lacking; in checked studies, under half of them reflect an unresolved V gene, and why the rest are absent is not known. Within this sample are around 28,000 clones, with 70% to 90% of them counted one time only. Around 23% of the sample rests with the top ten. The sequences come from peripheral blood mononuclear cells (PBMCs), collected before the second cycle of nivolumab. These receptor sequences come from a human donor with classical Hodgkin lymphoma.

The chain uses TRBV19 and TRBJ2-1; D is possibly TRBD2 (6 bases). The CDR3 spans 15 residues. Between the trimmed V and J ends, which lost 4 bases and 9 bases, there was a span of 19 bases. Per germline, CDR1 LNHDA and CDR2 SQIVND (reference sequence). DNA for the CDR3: TGTGCCAGTAGTAAGCCCGCACGTGGGGGGTTTGAGCAGTTCTTC. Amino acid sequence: CASSKPARGGFEQFF.

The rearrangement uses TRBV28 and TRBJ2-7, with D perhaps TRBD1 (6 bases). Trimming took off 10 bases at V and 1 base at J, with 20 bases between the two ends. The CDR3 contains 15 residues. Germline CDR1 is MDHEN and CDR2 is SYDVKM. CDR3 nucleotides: TGTGCCACCGACAGGTGGAGAACCGTATCCTACGAGCAGTACTTC. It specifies CATDRWRTVSYEQYF.

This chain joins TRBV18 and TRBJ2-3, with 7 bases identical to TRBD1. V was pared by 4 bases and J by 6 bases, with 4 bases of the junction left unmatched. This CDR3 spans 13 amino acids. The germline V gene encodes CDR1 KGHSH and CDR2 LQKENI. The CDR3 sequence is CASSLTQGDTQYF. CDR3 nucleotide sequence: TGTGCCAGCTCACTAACACAGGGGGATACGCAGTATTTT.

CDR3 in amino acids: CASSRQGQGIRYGYTF. For the CDR3, the DNA is TGTGCCAGCAGTCGCCAGGGACAGGGGATTCGGTATGGCTACACCTTC. The V call is TRBV28, the J call TRBJ1-2; 10 bases fit TRBD1. With V trimmed by 5 bases and J by 5 bases, 11 bases remained unmatched. CDR3 size: 16 residues. Germline V lookup: CDR1 MDHEN, CDR2 SYDVKM.

The CDR3: CASSQPDGTGAEKLFF. As DNA, the CDR3 is TGTGCCAGCAGCCAACCGGACGGGACAGGGGCAGAAAAACTGTTTTTT. The chain carries TRBV5-4 and TRBJ1-4; 10 bases agree with TRBD1. This CDR3 comprises 16 residues. CDR1 SGHNT and CDR2 YYREEE come from the germline V gene (reference sequence). The trim removed 4 bases at V and 8 bases at J, leaving 11 bases unmatched.

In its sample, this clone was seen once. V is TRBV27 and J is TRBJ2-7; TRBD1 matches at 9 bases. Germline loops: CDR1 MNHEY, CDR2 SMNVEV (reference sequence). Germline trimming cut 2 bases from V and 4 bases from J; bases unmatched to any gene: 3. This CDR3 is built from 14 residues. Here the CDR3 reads CASSLTGGQYEQYF. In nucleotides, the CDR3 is TGTGCCAGCAGTTTAACAGGGGGCCAGTACGAGCAGTACTTC.

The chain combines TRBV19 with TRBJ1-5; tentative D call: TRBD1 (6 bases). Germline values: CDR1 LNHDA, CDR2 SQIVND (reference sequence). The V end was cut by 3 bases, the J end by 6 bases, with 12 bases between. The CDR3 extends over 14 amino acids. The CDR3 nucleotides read TGTGCCAGTAGTATGGGCCAGGGGCGTCAGCCCCAGCATTTT. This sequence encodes CASSMGQGRQPQHF.

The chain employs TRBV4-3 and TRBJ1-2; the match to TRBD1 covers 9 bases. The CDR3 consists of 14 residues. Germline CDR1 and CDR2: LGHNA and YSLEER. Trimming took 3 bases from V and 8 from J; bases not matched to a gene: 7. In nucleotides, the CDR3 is TGCGCCAGCAGCCAGAAACAGGGGGCGGGGGGCTACACCTTC. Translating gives CASSQKQGAGGYTF.

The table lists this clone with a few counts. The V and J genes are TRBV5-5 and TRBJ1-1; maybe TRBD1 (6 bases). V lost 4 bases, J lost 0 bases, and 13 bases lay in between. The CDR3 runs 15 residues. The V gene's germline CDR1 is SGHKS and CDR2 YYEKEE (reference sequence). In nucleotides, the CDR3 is TGTGCCAGCAGCCTTTGGACAGTGCTGAACACTGAAGCTTTCTTT. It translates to CASSLWTVLNTEAFF.

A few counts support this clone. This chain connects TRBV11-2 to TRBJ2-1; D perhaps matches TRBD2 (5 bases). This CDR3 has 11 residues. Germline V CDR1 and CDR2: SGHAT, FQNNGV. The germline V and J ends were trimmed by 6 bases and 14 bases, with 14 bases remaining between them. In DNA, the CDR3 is TGTGCCAGCAGTTCCGCCCGGGGTGAGTTCTTC. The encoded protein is CASSSARGEFF.

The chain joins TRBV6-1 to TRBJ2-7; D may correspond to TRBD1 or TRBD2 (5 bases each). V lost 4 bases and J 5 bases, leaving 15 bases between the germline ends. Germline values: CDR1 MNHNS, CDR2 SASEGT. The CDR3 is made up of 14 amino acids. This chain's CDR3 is CASSAGPLRHEQYF. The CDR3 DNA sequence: TGTGCCAGCAGTGCGGGACCCCTGCGCCACGAGCAGTACTTC.

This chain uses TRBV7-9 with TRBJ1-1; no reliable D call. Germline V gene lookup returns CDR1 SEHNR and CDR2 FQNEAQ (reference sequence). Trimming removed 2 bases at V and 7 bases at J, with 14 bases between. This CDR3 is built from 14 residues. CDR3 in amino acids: CASSLYRVLGEAFF. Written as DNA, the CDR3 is TGTGCCAGCAGCTTATACCGGGTTCTTGGTGAAGCTTTCTTT. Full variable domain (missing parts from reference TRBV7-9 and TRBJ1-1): DTGVSQNPRHKITKRGQNVTFRCDPISEHNRLYWYRQTLGQGPEFLTYFQNEAQLEKSRLLSDRFSAERPKGSFSTLEIQRTEQGDSAMYLCASSLYRVLGEAFFGQGTRLTVV.

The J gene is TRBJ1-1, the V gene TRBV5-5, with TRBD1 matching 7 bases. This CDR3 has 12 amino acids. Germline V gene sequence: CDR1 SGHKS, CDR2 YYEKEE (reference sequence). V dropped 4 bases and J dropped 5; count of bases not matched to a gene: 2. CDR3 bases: TGTGCCAGCAGCCTGACAGGGACTGAAGCTTTCTTT. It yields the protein CASSLTGTEAFF.

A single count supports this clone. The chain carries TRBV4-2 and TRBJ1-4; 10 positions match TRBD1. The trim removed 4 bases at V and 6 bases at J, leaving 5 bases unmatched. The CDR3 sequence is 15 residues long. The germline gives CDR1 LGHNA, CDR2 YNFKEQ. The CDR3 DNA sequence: TGTGCCAGCAGCCCAGAAGGGACAGGGGATGAAAAACTGTTTTTT. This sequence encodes CASSPEGTGDEKLFF.

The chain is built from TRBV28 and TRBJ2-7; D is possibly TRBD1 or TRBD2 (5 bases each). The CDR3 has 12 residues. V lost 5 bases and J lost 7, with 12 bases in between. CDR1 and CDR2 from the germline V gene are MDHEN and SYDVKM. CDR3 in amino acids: CASSTGAREQYV. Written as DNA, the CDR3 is TGTGCCAGCAGTACCGGGGCCAGGGAGCAGTACGTC.

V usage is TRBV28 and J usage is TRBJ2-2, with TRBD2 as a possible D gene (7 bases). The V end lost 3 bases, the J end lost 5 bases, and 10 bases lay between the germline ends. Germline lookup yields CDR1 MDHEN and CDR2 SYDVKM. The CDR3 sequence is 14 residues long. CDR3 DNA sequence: TGTGCCAGCAGTTTCCGGGGGGCGACCGGGGAGCTGTTTTTT. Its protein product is CASSFRGATGELFF.

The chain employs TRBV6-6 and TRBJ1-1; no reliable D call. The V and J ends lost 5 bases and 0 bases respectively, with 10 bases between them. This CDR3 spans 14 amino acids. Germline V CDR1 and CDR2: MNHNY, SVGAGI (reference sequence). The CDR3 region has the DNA TGTGCCAGCAGTCAGACTGAGTTGAACACTGAAGCTTTCTTT. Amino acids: CASSQTELNTEAFF.

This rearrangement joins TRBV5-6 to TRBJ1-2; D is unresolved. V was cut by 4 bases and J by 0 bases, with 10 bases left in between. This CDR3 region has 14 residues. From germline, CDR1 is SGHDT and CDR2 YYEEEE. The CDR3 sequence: CASSLRRANYGYTF. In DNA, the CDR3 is TGTGCCAGCAGCCTTAGGAGGGCTAACTATGGCTACACCTTC.

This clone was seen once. The CDR3 coding sequence is TGTGCCATCACCGGGACTTCGGGAGCTTCACCCCTCCACTTT. It specifies CAITGTSGASPLHF. The chain is built from TRBV10-3 and TRBJ1-6, with D possibly being TRBD1 (5 bases). CDR1 ENHRY and CDR2 SYGVKD come from the germline V gene. V shed 7 bases and J shed 9 bases, with 16 bases lying between them. There are 14 residues in the CDR3.

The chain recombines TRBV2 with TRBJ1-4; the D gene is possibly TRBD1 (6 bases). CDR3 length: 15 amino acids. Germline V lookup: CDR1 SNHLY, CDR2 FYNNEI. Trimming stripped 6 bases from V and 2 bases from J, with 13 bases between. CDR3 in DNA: TGTGCCAGCAGGGACAGAGGAGGCACTAATGAAAAACTGTTTTTT. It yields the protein CASRDRGGTNEKLFF.

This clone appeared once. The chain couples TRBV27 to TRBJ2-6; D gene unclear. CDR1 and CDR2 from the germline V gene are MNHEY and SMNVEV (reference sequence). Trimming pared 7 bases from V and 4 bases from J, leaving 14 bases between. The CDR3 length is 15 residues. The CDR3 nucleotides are TGTGCCAGCACCGATTGGGTAGGGGGGGCCAACGTCCTGACTTTC. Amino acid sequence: CASTDWVGGANVLTF.

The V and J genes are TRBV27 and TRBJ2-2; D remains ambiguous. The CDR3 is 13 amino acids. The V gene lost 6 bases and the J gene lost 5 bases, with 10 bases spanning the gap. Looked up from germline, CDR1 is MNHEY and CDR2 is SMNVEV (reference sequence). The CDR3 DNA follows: TGTGCCAGCAGCCTCGTCCTTACCGGGGAGCTGTTTTTT. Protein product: CASSLVLTGELFF.

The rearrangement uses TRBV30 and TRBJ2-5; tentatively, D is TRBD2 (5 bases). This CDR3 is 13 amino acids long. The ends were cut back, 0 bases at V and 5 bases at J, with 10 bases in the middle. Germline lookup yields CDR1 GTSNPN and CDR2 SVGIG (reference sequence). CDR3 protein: CAWSVTQRETQYF. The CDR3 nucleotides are TGTGCCTGGAGTGTGACCCAGCGGGAGACCCAGTACTTC.

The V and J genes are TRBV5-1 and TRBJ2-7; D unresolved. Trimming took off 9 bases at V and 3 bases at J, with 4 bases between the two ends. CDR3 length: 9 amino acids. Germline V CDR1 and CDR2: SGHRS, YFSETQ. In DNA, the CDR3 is TGCGCCAACCACTACGAGCAGTACTTC. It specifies CANHYEQYF. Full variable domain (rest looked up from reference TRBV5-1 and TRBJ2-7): KAGVTQTPRYLIKTRGQQVTLSCSPISGHRSVSWYQQTPGQGLQFLFEYFSETQRNKGNFPGRFSGRQFSNSRSEMNVSTLELGDSALYLCANHYEQYFGPGTRLTVT.